Listed here are 17 T cell receptor beta chains from one sample, sequenced in a study of T cell changes during pregnancy in multiple sclerosis. Clones were sequenced by immunoSEQ multiplex PCR, and TCRdb holds only the in-frame ones, with some missing. The table includes over 80,000 clones, just over 90% detected once. Material: peripheral blood, obtained in the third trimester of pregnancy. Every receptor here comes from a female donor in good health, enrolled as a control in a pregnancy study.

This clone came up once. This sequence joins TRBV5-1 and TRBJ2-3, with 8 nucleotides matching TRBD2. The V gene's germline CDR1 is SGHRS and CDR2 YFSETQ. The CDR3 has 17 amino acids. V trimming: 3 bases; J trimming: 2 bases; junction bases outside the gene matches: 11. CDR3 in amino acids: CASSSVLTSGNTDTQYF. CDR3 in DNA: TGCGCCAGCAGCTCTGTTCTTACTAGCGGCAACACAGATACGCAGTATTTT.

The chain links TRBV7-9 to TRBJ1-5; D unclear. The CDR3 totals 12 residues. Germline V gives CDR1 SEHNR, CDR2 FQNEAQ (reference sequence). V shed 1 base and J shed 10 bases, with 8 bases lying between them. The CDR3 DNA reads TGTGCCAGCAGCTTAGGTATCTTACCCCAGCATTTT. Protein product: CASSLGILPQHF.

This chain links TRBV7-6 with TRBJ2-7; TRBD2 agrees at 8 bases. The V gene's germline CDR1 is SGHVS and CDR2 FNYEAQ. This CDR3 contains 16 residues. After removal of 1 base from V and 1 base from J, the junction contained 6 bases not matched to a gene. CDR3 in DNA: TGTGCCAGCAGCTTAGGTAATCAGCGGGGGTCCTACGAGCAGTACTTC. This sequence encodes CASSLGNQRGSYEQYF.

The chain carries TRBV28 and TRBJ1-5; no reliable D call. V was shortened by 10 bases and J by 2 bases, with 21 bases between the two germline ends. Germline V gene data show CDR1 as MDHEN and CDR2 as SYDVKM. The CDR3 has 16 residues. Written as DNA, the CDR3 is TGTGCCATACAGTCAGATTTGGAAATGGGCAATCAGCCCCAGCATTTT. It yields the protein CAIQSDLEMGNQPQHF.

This CDR3 is CASRGTGGADTQYF. CDR3 DNA: TGCGCCAGCAGAGGGACAGGGGGCGCAGATACGCAGTATTTT. J is TRBJ2-3 and V is TRBV5-1, with 12 nucleotides matching TRBD1. The CDR3 length is 14 residues. Germline CDR1 and CDR2: SGHRS and YFSETQ. V lost 5 bases, J lost 4 bases, and 2 bases stayed unmatched. Filled out from reference TRBV5-1 and TRBJ2-3, the complete variable domain reads KAGVTQTPRYLIKTRGQQVTLSCSPISGHRSVSWYQQTPGQGLQFLFEYFSETQRNKGNFPGRFSGRQFSNSRSEMNVSTLELGDSALYLCASRGTGGADTQYFGPGTRLTVL.

The J gene is TRBJ1-4, the V gene TRBV5-1, with TRBD1 identical over 10 bases. Germline-derived CDR1 and CDR2 are SGHRS and YFSETQ. This CDR3 spans 14 amino acids. Trimming cost V 4 bases and J 7 bases; bases outside gene matches: 4. CDR3: CASSPDRGLEKLFF. The CDR3 nucleotides read TGCGCCAGCAGCCCTGACAGGGGGCTTGAAAAACTGTTTTTT.

This chain connects TRBV19 to TRBJ2-1; 9 bases fit TRBD2. This CDR3 contains 18 residues. Trimming at V came to 1 base and at J to 2 bases, leaving 9 bases not matched to a gene. Germline lookup yields CDR1 LNHDA and CDR2 SQIVND (reference sequence). DNA for the CDR3: TGTGCCAGTAGTATAGTGAGTCGACTAGCGGCTCCCTACAATGAGCAGTTCTTC. Protein product: CASSIVSRLAAPYNEQFF.

This rearrangement joins TRBV7-2 to TRBJ2-3, with TRBD2 matching over 8 bases. The CDR3 contains 16 residues. The V and J ends lost 4 bases and 4 bases, in that order; junction bases with no gene match: 10. Germline CDR1 and CDR2: SGHTA and FQGNSA. The CDR3 DNA is TGTGCCAGCAGCTCCAATAGCGGGACCCTACCAGATACGCAGTATTTT. It is translated as CASSSNSGTLPDTQYF.

This clone is a singleton in its sample. The gene calls are TRBV4-2 and TRBJ2-1; 9 nucleotides line up with TRBD2. Germline CDR1 LGHNA, CDR2 YNFKEQ. J was trimmed by 2 bases and V by 1 base; bases with no gene match: 3. The CDR3 contains 16 residues. This chain's CDR3 is CASSQALAGPYNEQFF. In DNA form, the CDR3 reads TGTGCCAGCAGCCAAGCTCTAGCGGGACCCTACAATGAGCAGTTCTTC.

The rearrangement joins TRBV6-6 to TRBJ2-1; D possibly corresponds to TRBD2 (5 bases). Germline CDR1 and CDR2: MNHNY and SVGAGI (reference sequence). The CDR3 has 12 amino acids. V was cut by 5 bases and J by 6 bases, with 8 bases left in between. The CDR3 region has the DNA TGTGCCAGCAGTCGCACTAGCAATGAGCAGTTCTTC. Amino acid sequence: CASSRTSNEQFF.

CDR3 sequence reads: CASSPGTGGGSGNTIYF. The CDR3 DNA reads TGCGCCAGCAGTCCCGGGACAGGGGGCGGCTCTGGAAACACCATATATTTT. The chain uses TRBV5-1 and TRBJ1-3; 12 nucleotides align to TRBD1. In germline, CDR1 is SGHRS, CDR2 YFSETQ. V shed 5 bases and J 0 bases; nucleotides not matched to a gene: 6. CDR3 length: 17 residues.

This clone appeared a single time. The gene calls are TRBV14 and TRBJ1-4; D remains ambiguous. The CDR3 runs to 14 residues. The V end was cut by 0 bases, the J end by 8 bases, with 10 bases between. Germline V gene lookup returns CDR1 SGHDN and CDR2 FVKESK. The chain's CDR3 is CASSQDFSGEKLFF. The CDR3, as DNA: TGTGCCAGCAGCCAAGATTTCTCCGGGGAAAAACTGTTTTTT. Combining the CDR3 with reference TRBV14 and TRBJ1-4 gives the whole variable domain EAGVTQFPSHSVIEKGQTVTLRCDPISGHDNLYWYRRVMGKEIKFLLHFVKESKQDESGMPNNRFLAERTGGTYSTLKVQPAELEDSGVYFCASSQDFSGEKLFFGSGTQLSVL.

CDR3 nucleotides: TGCGCCAGCAGCTTGGGAGCCCGGCAGGGGAATGAAAAACTGTTTTTT. The encoded protein is CASSLGARQGNEKLFF. The chain combines TRBV5-1 with TRBJ1-4; the D gene is possibly TRBD1 (6 bases). In germline, CDR1 is SGHRS, CDR2 YFSETQ. V lost 0 bases to trimming and J lost 5 bases, with 14 bases between them. The CDR3 contains 16 residues.

The V gene is TRBV5-6, the J gene TRBJ2-7, with D perhaps matching TRBD1 (6 bases). Germline V CDR1 and CDR2: SGHDT, YYEEEE. V shed 3 bases and J shed 2 bases, with 15 bases lying between them. The CDR3 is made up of 15 amino acids. CDR3 nucleotide sequence: TGTGCCAGCAGCTACCGGGACACTAAAGCCTACGAGCAGTACTTC. Residues: CASSYRDTKAYEQYF. Full variable domain (rest looked up from reference TRBV5-6 and TRBJ2-7): DAGVTQSPTHLIKTRGQQVTLRCSPKSGHDTVSWYQQALGQGPQFIFQYYEEEERQRGNFPDRFSGHQFPNYSSELNVNALLLGDSALYLCASSYRDTKAYEQYFGPGTRLTVT.

The J gene is TRBJ2-7, the V gene TRBV7-9, with 10 bases that match TRBD1. Germline loops: CDR1 SEHNR, CDR2 FQNEAQ (reference sequence). V lost 2 bases and J lost 2; bases outside the gene matches: 3. CDR3 length: 15 amino acids. The DNA for the CDR3 is TGTGCCAGCAGCTTACCTGGACAGGGGGCCTACGAGCAGTACTTC. This translates into CASSLPGQGAYEQYF.

This chain connects TRBV7-9 to TRBJ2-5, with 9 bases aligning to TRBD1. The V segment lost 1 base and the J segment 3 bases; nucleotides outside the gene matches: 0. The CDR3 has 14 amino acids. Germline lookup yields CDR1 SEHNR and CDR2 FQNEAQ (reference sequence). The CDR3 reads CASSLGTGEETQYF. Written as DNA, the CDR3 is TGTGCCAGCAGCTTAGGGACAGGGGAAGAGACCCAGTACTTC.

The chain links TRBV5-1 to TRBJ2-3; tentatively, D is TRBD1 (5 bases). CDR1 SGHRS and CDR2 YFSETQ come from the germline V gene. The CDR3 extends over 16 amino acids. V lost 2 bases to trimming and J lost 1 base, with 14 bases between them. DNA for the CDR3: TGCGCCAGCAGCTTAGCCGCAGGGATGGGCACAGATACGCAGTATTTT. Its protein is CASSLAAGMGTDTQYF.